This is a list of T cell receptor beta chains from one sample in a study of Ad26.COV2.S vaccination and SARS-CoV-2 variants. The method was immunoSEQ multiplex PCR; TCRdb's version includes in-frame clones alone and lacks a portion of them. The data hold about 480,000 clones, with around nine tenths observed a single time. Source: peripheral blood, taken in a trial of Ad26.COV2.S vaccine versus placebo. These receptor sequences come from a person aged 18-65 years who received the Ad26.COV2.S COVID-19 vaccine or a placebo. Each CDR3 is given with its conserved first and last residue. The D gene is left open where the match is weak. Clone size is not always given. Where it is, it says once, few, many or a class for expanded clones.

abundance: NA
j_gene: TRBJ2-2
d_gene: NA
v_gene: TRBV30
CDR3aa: CAWKGGFTGELFF
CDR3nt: TGTGCCTGGAAAGGAGGGTTCACCGGGGAGCTGTTTTTT

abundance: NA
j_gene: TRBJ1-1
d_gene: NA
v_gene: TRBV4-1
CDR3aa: CASSRVGGRGQAFF
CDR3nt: TGCGCCAGCAGCCGCGTGGGAGGCCGTGGGCAGGCTTTCTTT

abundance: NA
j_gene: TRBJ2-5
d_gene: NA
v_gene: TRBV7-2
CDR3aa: CASSSPNSETQYF
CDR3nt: TGTGCCAGCAGCTCGCCTAATTCCGAGACCCAGTACTTC

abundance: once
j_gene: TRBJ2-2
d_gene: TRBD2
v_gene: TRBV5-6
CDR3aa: CASSPLGRATGELFF
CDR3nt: TGTGCCAGCAGCCCTCTCGGGAGGGCCACCGGGGAGCTGTTTTTT

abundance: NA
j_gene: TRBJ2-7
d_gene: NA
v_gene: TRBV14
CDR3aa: CASSPFNGNEQYF
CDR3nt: TGTGCCAGCAGCCCCTTCAATGGGAACGAGCAGTACTTC

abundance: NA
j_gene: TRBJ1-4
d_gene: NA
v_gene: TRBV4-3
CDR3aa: CASSQVLGSEKLFF
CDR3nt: TGCGCCAGCAGCCAAGTCCTAGGGAGTGAAAAACTGTTTTTT

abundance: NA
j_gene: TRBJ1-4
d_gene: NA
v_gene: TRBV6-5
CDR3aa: CASKAHRGNEKLFF
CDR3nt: TGTGCCAGCAAGGCACACCGGGGAAACGAAAAACTGTTTTTT

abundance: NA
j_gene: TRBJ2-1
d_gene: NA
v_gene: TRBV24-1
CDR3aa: CATSGRGAREQFF
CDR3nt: TGTGCCACCAGTGGAAGGGGGGCTCGGGAGCAGTTCTTC

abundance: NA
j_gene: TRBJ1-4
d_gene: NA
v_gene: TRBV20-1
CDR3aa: CSARGAEKLFF
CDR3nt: TGCAGTGCTAGAGGGGCTGAAAAACTGTTTTTT

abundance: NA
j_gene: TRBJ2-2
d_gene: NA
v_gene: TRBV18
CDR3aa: CASSVHRDLYGGELFF
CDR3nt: TGTGCCAGCTCCGTTCACCGGGACCTTTATGGCGGGGAGCTGTTTTTT

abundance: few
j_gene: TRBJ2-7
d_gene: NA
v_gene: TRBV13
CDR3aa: CASSLDYEQYF
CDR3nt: TGTGCCAGCAGCTTAGACTACGAGCAGTACTTC

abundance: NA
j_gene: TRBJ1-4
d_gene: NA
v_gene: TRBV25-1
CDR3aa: CASSDPPEVELFF
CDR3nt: TGTGCCAGCAGTGACCCACCCGAGGTTGAACTGTTTTTT

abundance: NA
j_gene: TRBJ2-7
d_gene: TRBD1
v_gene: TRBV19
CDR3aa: CASRRTGTYEQYF
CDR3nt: TGTGCCAGTCGCCGGACAGGGACCTACGAGCAGTACTTC

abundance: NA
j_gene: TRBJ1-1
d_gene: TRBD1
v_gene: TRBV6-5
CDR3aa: CASSYSGTGVTEAFF
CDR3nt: TGTGCCAGCAGTTACTCCGGGACAGGGGTCACTGAAGCTTTCTTT

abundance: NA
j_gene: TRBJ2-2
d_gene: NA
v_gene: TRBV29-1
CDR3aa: CSVVWSYTGELFF
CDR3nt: TGCAGCGTTGTTTGGAGTTACACCGGGGAGCTGTTTTTT

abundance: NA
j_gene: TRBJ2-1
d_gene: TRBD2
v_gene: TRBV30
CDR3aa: CAWAGGGDEQFF
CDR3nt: TGTGCCTGGGCCGGGGGGGGTGATGAGCAGTTCTTC

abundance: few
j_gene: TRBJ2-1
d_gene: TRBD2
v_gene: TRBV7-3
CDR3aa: CASSQPRGLAGDRPYNEQFF
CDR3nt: TGTGCCAGCAGCCAACCACGGGGACTAGCGGGAGACCGGCCTTACAATGAGCAGTTCTTC

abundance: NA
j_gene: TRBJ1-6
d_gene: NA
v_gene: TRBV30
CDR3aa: CAWSGTTGAVNSPLHF
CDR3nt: TGTGCCTGGAGTGGAACCACCGGGGCAGTTAATTCACCCCTCCACTTT

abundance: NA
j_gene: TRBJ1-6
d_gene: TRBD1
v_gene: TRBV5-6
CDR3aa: CASRDRGDSPLHF
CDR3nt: TGTGCCAGCAGAGACAGGGGTGATTCACCCCTCCACTTT

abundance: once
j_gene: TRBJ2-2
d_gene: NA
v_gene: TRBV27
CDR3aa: CASSFSATPGELFF
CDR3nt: TGTGCCAGCAGTTTTAGCGCAACTCCAGGGGAGCTGTTTTTT

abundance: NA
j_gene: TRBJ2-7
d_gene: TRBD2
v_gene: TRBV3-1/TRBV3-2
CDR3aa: CASSQTSGSLYEQYF
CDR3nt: TGTGCCAGCAGCCAGACTAGCGGGAGCCTCTACGAGCAGTACTTC

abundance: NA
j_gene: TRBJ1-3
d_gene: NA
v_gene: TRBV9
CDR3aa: CASSVQGSGNTIYF
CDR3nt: TGTGCCAGCAGCGTCCAGGGGTCTGGAAACACCATATATTTT

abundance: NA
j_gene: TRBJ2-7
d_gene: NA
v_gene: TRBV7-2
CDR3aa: CASSLRGSGAYEQYF
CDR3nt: TGTGCCAGCAGCTTAAGGGGCTCTGGAGCCTACGAGCAGTACTTC

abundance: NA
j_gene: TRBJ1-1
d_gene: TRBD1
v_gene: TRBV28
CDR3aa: CASSPTGGTEAFF
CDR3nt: TGTGCCAGCAGCCCGACAGGGGGCACTGAAGCTTTCTTT

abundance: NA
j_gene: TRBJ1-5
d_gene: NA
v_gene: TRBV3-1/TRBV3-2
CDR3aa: CASSQDRGQPQHF
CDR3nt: TGTGCCAGCAGCCAAGACAGGGGTCAGCCCCAGCATTTT

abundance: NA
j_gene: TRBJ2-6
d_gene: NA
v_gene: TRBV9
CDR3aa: CASSASSTSSGANVLTF
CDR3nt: TGTGCCAGCAGCGCAAGCTCGACAAGCTCTGGGGCCAACGTCCTGACTTTC

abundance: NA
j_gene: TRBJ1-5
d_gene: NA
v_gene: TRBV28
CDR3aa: CASSPHTGHPNQPQHF
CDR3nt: TGTGCCAGCAGTCCTCACACTGGACACCCGAATCAGCCCCAGCATTTT

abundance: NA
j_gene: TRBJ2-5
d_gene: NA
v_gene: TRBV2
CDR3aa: CASSARTTQETQYF
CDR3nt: TGTGCCAGCAGTGCTCGGACTACACAAGAGACCCAGTACTTC

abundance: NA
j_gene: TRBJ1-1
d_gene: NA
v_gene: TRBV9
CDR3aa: CASSEMNTEAFF
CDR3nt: TGTGCCAGCAGTGAGATGAACACTGAAGCTTTCTTT

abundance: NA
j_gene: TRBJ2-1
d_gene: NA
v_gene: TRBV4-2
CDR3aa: CASSQGVNEQFF
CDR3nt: TGTGCCAGCAGCCAAGGTGTCAATGAGCAGTTCTTC

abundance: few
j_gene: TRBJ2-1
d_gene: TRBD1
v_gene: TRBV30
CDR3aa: CAWSTGTAAYNEQFF
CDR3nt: TGTGCCTGGAGCACCGGGACAGCGGCCTACAATGAGCAGTTCTTC

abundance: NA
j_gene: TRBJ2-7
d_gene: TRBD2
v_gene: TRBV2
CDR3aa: CASSDGAGGSYEQYF
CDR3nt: TGTGCCAGCAGTGACGGCGCGGGGGGCTCCTACGAGCAGTACTTC

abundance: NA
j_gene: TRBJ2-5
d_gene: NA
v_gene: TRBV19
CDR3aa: CASSASIYLGTQYF
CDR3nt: TGTGCCAGTAGTGCGTCTATTTACCTAGGGACCCAGTACTTC

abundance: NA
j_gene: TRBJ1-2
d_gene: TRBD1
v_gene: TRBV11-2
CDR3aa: CASSSITGGAGLRNYGYTF
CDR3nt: TGTGCCAGCAGCTCGATAACAGGGGGCGCAGGCCTAAGGAACTATGGCTACACCTTC

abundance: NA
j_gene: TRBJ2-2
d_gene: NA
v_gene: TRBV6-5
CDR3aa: CASSYMSTGELFF
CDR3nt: TGTGCCAGCAGTTACATGAGTACCGGGGAGCTGTTTTTT

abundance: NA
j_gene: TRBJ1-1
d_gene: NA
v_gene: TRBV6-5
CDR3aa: CASTALGGNTEAFF
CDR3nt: TGTGCCAGCACAGCGTTGGGGGGGAACACTGAAGCTTTCTTT